These T cell receptor beta chains were read from a single sample in a study of shared clonotypes between healthy human individuals. Here immunoSEQ multiplex PCR was the method, and the copy in TCRdb shows in-frame clones only, minus some. The sample has 170,000 or so clones; about 66% are singletons. The sequenced material came from memory CD4+ T cells sorted from blood. These receptors originate from a man younger than 45 in good health. The CDR3 runs from the conserved cysteine through the conserved F or W. A D gene is named only where the DNA matches it firmly. Expanded clones are given a class, and other clones once, few, many or no size at all.

.	TRBJ1-2	once	TRBV5-5	CASSLFASDYGYTF	TGTGCCAGCAGCTTGTTTGCGTCGGACTATGGCTACACCTTC
TRBD1	TRBJ1-3	once	TRBV9	CASSVAGTGVVGNTIYF	TGTGCCAGCAGCGTAGCCGGGACAGGGGTCGTTGGAAACACCATATATTTT
.	TRBJ2-7	.	TRBV9	CASSVGRVGLYEQYF	TGTGCCAGCAGCGTCGGGCGGGTCGGCCTCTACGAGCAGTACTTC
.	TRBJ1-3	once	TRBV2	CASLDASSGNTIYF	TGTGCCAGCTTGGACGCGAGCTCTGGAAACACCATATATTTT
TRBD1	TRBJ2-7	.	TRBV13	CASSSGQGAHEQYF	TGTGCCAGCAGCTCCGGACAGGGGGCCCACGAGCAGTACTTC
TRBD2	TRBJ2-1	.	TRBV27	CASTPLSGRVLNEQFF	TGTGCCAGCACCCCCTTGAGCGGGAGGGTTTTGAATGAGCAGTTCTTC
TRBD2	TRBJ2-1	.	TRBV6-6	CATYSVGEGVDEQFF	TGTGCCACCTACTCCGTGGGGGAGGGAGTCGATGAGCAGTTCTTC
.	TRBJ2-2	.	TRBV18	CASSPTGTELFF	TGTGCCAGCTCACCAACGGGTACGGAGCTGTTTTTT
TRBD1	TRBJ1-5	.	TRBV7-7	CASSPGQERDQPQHF	TGTGCCAGCAGCCCGGGACAGGAGAGGGATCAGCCCCAGCATTTT
TRBD1	TRBJ2-1	.	TRBV11-3	CASSLGTGPYNEQFF	TGTGCCAGCAGCTTAGGGACAGGACCTTACAATGAGCAGTTCTTC
TRBD1	TRBJ1-2	.	TRBV6-9	CASSTLGQGYGYTF	TGTGCCAGCAGTACCCTCGGACAGGGATATGGCTACACCTTC
.	TRBJ2-3	.	TRBV4-2	CASSQGLQADSTDTQYF	TGTGCCAGCAGCCAAGGGCTCCAGGCGGATAGCACAGATACGCAGTATTTT
.	TRBJ1-1	.	TRBV7-2	CASSLNQDTEAFF	TGTGCCAGCAGCTTAAATCAAGACACTGAAGCTTTCTTT
TRBD2	TRBJ2-2	.	TRBV27	CASRTSRNTGELFF	TGTGCCAGCAGGACTAGCAGGAACACCGGGGAGCTGTTTTTT
.	TRBJ2-7	.	TRBV7-8	CASSLGIRYEQYF	TGTGCCAGCAGCCTCGGGATACGCTACGAGCAGTACTTC
TRBD2	TRBJ2-3	.	TRBV5-1	CASSQGAGTLTDTQYF	TGCGCCAGCAGCCAGGGAGCGGGGACCCTCACAGATACGCAGTATTTT
.	TRBJ2-6	.	TRBV2	CASSEAGAGANVLTF	TGTGCCAGCAGTGAGGCGGGGGCCGGGGCCAACGTCCTGACTTTC
.	TRBJ1-5	.	TRBV6-5	CASSYLGGEQPQHF	TGTGCCAGCAGTTACTTGGGCGGGGAACAGCCCCAGCATTTT
.	TRBJ2-1	.	TRBV9	CASSVEDGLEWDEQFF	TGTGCCAGCAGCGTAGAAGATGGGTTGGAGTGGGATGAGCAGTTCTTC
.	TRBJ2-2	.	TRBV27	CASSPTRQPTGELFF	TGTGCCAGCAGTCCGACTCGACAGCCGACGGGGGAGCTGTTTTTT
.	TRBJ2-3	.	TRBV10-1	CASSASTDTQYF	TGCGCCAGCAGTGCATCCACAGATACGCAGTATTTT
.	TRBJ2-6	.	TRBV9	CASSGSISGANVLTF	TGTGCCAGCAGCGGATCTATCTCTGGGGCCAACGTCCTGACTTTC
.	TRBJ2-7	.	TRBV5-1	CASSEQGLTYEQYF	TGCGCCAGCAGCGAACAGGGACTCACCTACGAGCAGTACTTC
.	TRBJ2-2	.	TRBV18	CASSPIATDTGELFF	TGTGCCAGCTCACCCATCGCGACAGACACCGGGGAGCTGTTTTTT
.	TRBJ2-7	.	TRBV2	CASNPRTSYEQYF	TGTGCCAGCAACCCTAGGACCTCCTACGAGCAGTACTTC
.	TRBJ2-3	.	TRBV5-4	CASNVVGDTQYF	TGTGCCAGCAACGTCGTTGGGGATACGCAGTATTTT
.	TRBJ1-1	.	TRBV5-5	CASSLGTPVGTEAFF	TGTGCCAGCAGCTTGGGGACGCCGGTCGGTACTGAAGCTTTCTTT
TRBD2	TRBJ2-5	.	TRBV5-1	CASSPLAIQETQYF	TGCGCCAGCAGCCCACTAGCGATCCAAGAGACCCAGTACTTC
.	TRBJ1-3	.	TRBV16	CASSPSSGIQGTIYF	TGTGCCAGCAGCCCCTCTTCGGGAATTCAAGGCACCATATATTTT
TRBD1	TRBJ2-7	.	TRBV6-4	CASNPDRGCSYEQYF	TGTGCCAGCAATCCCGACAGGGGATGCTCCTACGAGCAGTACTTC
.	TRBJ1-1	.	TRBV7-7	CASSLDTGWGTEAFF	TGTGCCAGCAGCTTAGACACAGGGTGGGGCACTGAAGCTTTCTTT
TRBD1	TRBJ1-1	.	TRBV28	CASSLEDRGNTEAFF	TGTGCCAGCAGTTTAGAGGACAGGGGAAACACTGAAGCTTTCTTT
.	TRBJ2-1	.	TRBV18	CASSPPSGYEQFF	TGTGCCAGCTCACCCCCGTCGGGCTATGAGCAGTTCTTC
TRBD2	TRBJ2-3	.	TRBV5-1	CASSLRGLAADTQYF	TGCGCCAGCAGCTTGCGGGGACTAGCGGCCGATACGCAGTATTTT
.	TRBJ2-5	.	TRBV28	CASSTGRSGQETQYF	TGTGCCAGCAGTACCGGACGGAGCGGCCAAGAGACCCAGTACTTC
.	TRBJ2-5	.	TRBV9	CASSVGGFSSQETQYF	TGTGCCAGCAGCGTAGGCGGCTTTTCCAGCCAAGAGACCCAGTACTTC
TRBD2	TRBJ2-5	few	TRBV5-4	CASSFYTSGGSQETQYF	TGTGCCAGCAGCTTTTATACTAGCGGGGGAAGCCAAGAGACCCAGTACTTC
.	TRBJ1-2	.	TRBV18	CASSPDEGYTF	TGTGCCAGCTCACCAGATGAGGGCTACACCTTC
.	TRBJ2-7	few	TRBV7-2	CASSPGSFINEQYF	TGTGCCAGCAGCCCAGGGTCTTTTATCAACGAGCAGTACTTC
.	TRBJ1-4	.	TRBV2	CASSAYGTASNEKLFF	TGTGCCAGCAGTGCTTACGGCACAGCTAGTAATGAAAAACTGTTTTTT
TRBD2	TRBJ2-5	.	TRBV9	CASSESSGRGVETQYF	TGTGCCAGCAGCGAATCTAGCGGGAGAGGAGTAGAGACCCAGTACTTC
.	TRBJ2-5	.	TRBV10-1	CASPGEGGGWETQYF	TGCGCCAGCCCAGGGGAGGGGGGAGGATGGGAGACCCAGTACTTC
.	TRBJ2-6	medium-sized	TRBV2	CASSGTAGQANVLTF	TGTGCCAGCAGTGGGACAGCTGGACAGGCCAACGTCCTGACTTTC
TRBD2	TRBJ2-1	once	TRBV7-9	CASSLYAGTSNEQFF	TGTGCCAGCAGCCTTTATGCCGGGACTAGCAATGAGCAGTTCTTC
TRBD2	TRBJ2-5	.	TRBV5-1	CASSSLQGGQETQYF	TGCGCCAGCAGCAGCCTGCAGGGAGGGCAAGAGACCCAGTACTTC
.	TRBJ1-1	few	TRBV27	CASSTGALTEAFF	TGTGCCAGCAGTACCGGGGCGCTAACTGAAGCTTTCTTT
TRBD2	TRBJ2-2	.	TRBV4-2	CASSQGLAGAGELFF	TGTGCCAGCAGCCAAGGACTAGCGGGAGCCGGGGAGCTGTTTTTT
.	TRBJ2-2	.	TRBV7-3	CASSLNAEGYGELFF	TGTGCCAGCAGCTTAAATGCCGAGGGGTACGGGGAGCTGTTTTTT
.	TRBJ2-1	few	TRBV7-3	CASSSTGGDNEQFF	TGTGCCAGCAGCTCCACAGGGGGGGACAATGAGCAGTTCTTC
TRBD1	TRBJ2-5	.	TRBV9	CASSPDRGQETQYF	TGTGCCAGCAGCCCGGACAGGGGGCAAGAGACCCAGTACTTC
.	TRBJ2-5	few	TRBV9	CASSVDPQWGETQYF	TGTGCCAGCAGCGTAGACCCCCAGTGGGGAGAGACCCAGTACTTC
.	TRBJ1-2	many	TRBV2	CASRVNYGYTF	TGTGCCAGCAGGGTTAACTATGGCTACACCTTC
TRBD2	TRBJ2-3	.	TRBV14	CASSQEIGSGSTDTQYF	TGTGCCAGCAGCCAAGAGATAGGTAGCGGGAGCACAGATACGCAGTATTTT
TRBD2	TRBJ2-1	.	TRBV9	CAASVSEGASGSYNEQFF	TGTGCCGCTAGCGTATCTGAGGGGGCTAGCGGGAGCTACAATGAGCAGTTCTTC
.	TRBJ1-1	.	TRBV6-1	CASSEREYTEAFF	TGTGCCAGCAGTGAGCGGGAGTACACTGAAGCTTTCTTT